The entry below gives a single T cell receptor (beta chain) sequence along with its context. Locally advanced or metastatic urothelial carcinoma was diagnosed in the patients. This sample is drawn from a study of PD-L1 blockade in urothelial cancer. TCRdb keeps only in-frame clones here, not all; method: immunoSEQ multiplex PCR. The table records approximately 100,000 clones, 91% of them present only once. The origin of this receptor is an elderly woman with urothelial cancer. The specimen comprised PBMCs, sampled around atezolizumab (anti-PD-L1) treatment.

The CDR3 DNA reads as TGTGCCAGCAGCGTAGGTTCCGGGACAGCCTACAATGAGCAGTTCTTC. Residues: CASSVGSGTAYNEQFF. The chain couples TRBV9 to TRBJ2-1; 7 nucleotides match TRBD1. Germline lookup yields CDR1 SGDLS and CDR2 YYNGEE. V was clipped by 0 bases and J by 2 bases; unmatched bases: 5. This CDR3 is 16 amino acids long.